A selection of T cell receptor beta chains follows, all from one sample in a study of OX40 agonist ivuxolimab in advanced cancers. Data came from immunoSEQ multiplex PCR; TCRdb stores just in-frame clones and leaves some out. The table has 70,000 to 80,000 clones, roughly 86% seen once. The sequenced sample was CD4+ or CD8+ T cells sorted from blood, obtained in a trial of the OX40 agonist ivuxolimab. The receptor source for this set is an adult with an advanced solid tumor such as melanoma, head and neck, liver or kidney cancer. Each CDR3 is given with its conserved first and last residue. A D gene is named only where the DNA matches it firmly.

D gene	V gene	CDR3 protein
TRBD2	TRBV7-2	CASSSSGGAAGDDEQFF
.	TRBV4-2	CASSLEGERGTEAFF
.	TRBV5-1	CASSLNRGGQFF
TRBD2	TRBV2	CASSLTSVAYEQYF
.	TRBV6-5	CASSYSRLSGANVLTF
TRBD2	TRBV5-1	CASSIAGGPETQYF
.	TRBV6-1	CASSEVGKLFF
.	TRBV9	CASSVGQGWETQYF
.	TRBV28	CASGTRDTRQDGYTF
.	TRBV11-2	CASSTTRSTQIYGYTF
TRBD1	TRBV6-5	CASSPLTGEYSPLHF
.	TRBV25-1	CASSPRLSTEAFF
.	TRBV6-6	CASTVSQTGELFF
TRBD2	TRBV18	CASSRAASGGPQETQYF
.	TRBV7-2	CASSGDYNEQFF
TRBD1	TRBV5-1	CASSSTGAGNTIYF
.	TRBV9	CASSVGHNSGNTIYF
.	TRBV2	CASHTELGTGELFF
.	TRBV6-5	CASSYRGGPSTDTQYF
TRBD1	TRBV28	CASSSPGDSQSRDEQYF
.	TRBV11-1	CASSRGVGANVLTF
.	TRBV15	CATSRGWQGNQPQHF
TRBD2	TRBV15	CATSDPGGMVQATNF
.	TRBV7-2	CASSLGGLVYEQYF
.	TRBV7-9	CASSLDRGGAEKLFF
.	TRBV18	CASSPEIANEKLFF
.	TRBV21-1	CASSNLKCWDGTYEQYF
.	TRBV6-5	CASSFVAGRGKTEAFF
.	TRBV14	CASSTTHTEAFF
.	TRBV18	CASSLLQGPNTEAFF
.	TRBV30	CAWRSGTKTYEQYF
.	TRBV5-1	CASSRSGTQSSYEQYF
TRBD1	TRBV5-1	CASRPWTGQETQYF
TRBD2	TRBV4-3	CASSQDGDSGSIETQYF
.	TRBV6-6	CASSPGRGNTEAFF
.	TRBV2	CASGVGMGETQYF
TRBD2	TRBV18	CASSPFSGRGTYNEQFF
TRBD1	TRBV11-2	CASSRDRGGQPQHF
.	TRBV4-3	CASSQEVGGPRNQPQHF
TRBD1	TRBV7-2	CASSLGGTGLRAQHF
.	TRBV11-1	CASSPAWGSGDTGELFF
.	TRBV6-6	CASRGGPGTDTQYF
.	TRBV7-3	CASSLLVVDGAGRYGYTF
.	TRBV5-1	CASSLVGTKESEQFF
.	TRBV6-5	CASSPRQGGYEQYF
TRBD2	TRBV2	CASTQTSGYEQYF
.	TRBV5-1	CASSLVGTMNTGELFF
.	TRBV13	CASKITGAYSYNEQFF
.	TRBV7-2	CASSAQVPGRTEAFF